This T cell receptor beta chain was identified in a study of vaccination effects on CD4 cells after COVID-19. Profiling relied on immunoSEQ multiplex PCR, and the TCRdb table lists in-frame clones only, not all of them. This sample yields about 22,000 clones, of which approximately 72% are seen a single time; roughly a tenth belongs to the top ten. The study's findings and limits: There was marked clonal contraction among infection- and vaccine-induced clones late after vaccination.

Antigen-specific CD4+ T cells were expanded (with viral peptide pools) by the ViraFEST assay ahead of sequencing. Scientists isolated CD4+ T cells after a roughly ten-day culture period ended. Participants completed two doses of the BNT162b2 or mRNA-1273 vaccine. Culturing of 1.5 million to 2.5 million PBMC per well took place with around 9 IU/ml IL-2 and 10 ug/ml peptides. IL-2 medium was substituted for half the medium on days 3 and 7. J lost 4 bases, V lost 0 bases, and 14 bases had no gene match. The CDR3 totals 18 residues. Germline V gene sequence: CDR1 GTSNPN, CDR2 SVGIG (reference sequence). Comments on this clone: The antigen remains undetermined.

This TCR was sampled from a human donor who received a COVID-19 vaccine. This chain joins TRBV30 and TRBJ2-2; 7 nucleotides line up with TRBD1. The sample consisted of CD4+ T cells from PBMCs cultured with HCoV-NL63 spike peptides, taken after COVID-19 vaccination. The CDR3 bases are TGTGCCTGGAGTGTACTAAGCTTCGGGACAGTACTCACCGGGGAGCTGTTTTTT. This translates into CAWSVLSFGTVLTGELFF.